The 25 T cell receptor beta chains listed next were all sequenced from one sample in a study of shared clonotypes between healthy human individuals. The naive CD8 population came from CD45RO-negative cells selected for CCR7, without terminally differentiated effector memory CD45RA+ cells. Libraries were prepared by immunoSEQ multiplex PCR; TCRdb keeps only in-frame clonotypes and omits some of them. Of 1.5 million to 2.5 million clones in the sample, about 94% were seen once. The sequenced material came from naive CD8+ T cells sorted from blood. All receptors derive from a man between 18 and 29 years old in good health.

This chain connects TRBV15 to TRBJ2-3, with D perhaps matching TRBD2 (6 bases). The ends were cut back, 5 bases at V and 4 bases at J, with 10 bases in the middle. The CDR3 contains 13 residues. The V gene's germline CDR1 is LNHNV and CDR2 YYDKDF (reference sequence). CDR3 residues: CATSAWRADTQYF. CDR3 nucleotide sequence: TGTGCCACCAGCGCATGGAGGGCAGATACGCAGTATTTT.

This chain uses TRBV28 with TRBJ2-3; D perhaps matches TRBD1 (6 bases). The CDR3 totals 17 residues. Between the trimmed V and J ends, which lost 1 base and 2 bases, there was a span of 16 bases. The germline gives CDR1 MDHEN, CDR2 SYDVKM. For the CDR3, the DNA is TGTGCCAGCAGTTTATCGTTAACAGGGTACGACACAGATACGCAGTATTTT. This translates into CASSLSLTGYDTDTQYF.

The rearrangement links TRBV2 to TRBJ2-7; D gene ambiguous. The germline V gene has CDR1 SNHLY and CDR2 FYNNEI. CDR3 length: 15 residues. Trimming took 2 bases from V and 2 from J, leaving 13 bases between them. Here the CDR3 reads CASSEQALTTYEQYF. The CDR3, as DNA: TGTGCCAGCAGTGAACAGGCCCTCACTACCTACGAGCAGTACTTC. The complete variable domain, with remaining parts taken from reference TRBV2 and TRBJ2-7, reads EPEVTQTPSHQVTQMGQEVILRCVPISNHLYFYWYRQILGQKVEFLVSFYNNEISEKSEIFDDQFSVERPDGSNFTLKIRSTKLEDSAMYFCASSEQALTTYEQYFGPGTRLTVT.

This chain uses TRBV4-3 with TRBJ1-5, with D hard to call. Trimming stripped 3 bases from V and 7 bases from J, with 10 bases between. The CDR3 contains 13 residues. Germline lookup yields CDR1 LGHNA and CDR2 YSLEER. The CDR3 is CASSQETGQPQHF. CDR3 coding DNA: TGCGCCAGCAGCCAGGAAACGGGGCAGCCCCAGCATTTT.

The V and J genes are TRBV7-9 and TRBJ1-1; D is uncertain. The CDR3 contains 11 residues. V gave up 5 bases and J gave up 4 bases, with 5 bases separating them. Germline-derived CDR1 and CDR2 are SEHNR and FQNEAQ (reference sequence). DNA for the CDR3: TGTGCCAGCAGCATCGTCACTGAAGCTTTCTTT. As protein: CASSIVTEAFF.

A note on this clone: Compared with germline, one end of the junction differs, possibly owing to a read error. The chain couples TRBV7-7 to TRBJ2-3; 7 positions match TRBD2. Germline CDR1 reads SSHAT; CDR2 reads FNYEAQ (reference sequence). This CDR3 region has 18 residues. The CDR3 DNA reads TGTGCTAGCAGCTTATGCTGGGGAGGGACCGAGAAGACAGATACGCAGTATTTT. Its protein product is CASSLCWGGTEKTDTQYF.

The gene calls are TRBV5-1 and TRBJ2-3, with 7 bases lining up with TRBD2. The V and J ends lost 4 bases and 2 bases, in that order; junction bases with no gene match: 7. Germline loops: CDR1 SGHRS, CDR2 YFSETQ. The CDR3 has 15 residues. The CDR3 sequence: CASSGRGAPTDTQYF. The CDR3 coding sequence is TGCGCCAGCAGCGGGAGGGGCGCGCCCACAGATACGCAGTATTTT.

This clone was picked up one time. The chain employs TRBV30 and TRBJ1-6; D may be TRBD1 (5 bases). The ends were cut back, 5 bases at V and 4 bases at J, with 15 bases in the middle. This CDR3 is built from 15 residues. Germline V CDR1 and CDR2: GTSNPN, SVGIG (reference sequence). The CDR3 nucleotides read TGTGCCTGGGGTATTGACGGGACGTATAATTCACCCCTCCACTTT. Translating gives CAWGIDGTYNSPLHF.

This sequence joins TRBV6-6 and TRBJ2-7; the D gene is possibly TRBD1 (5 bases). The CDR3 runs to 15 residues. Between the trimmed V and J ends, which lost 2 bases and 5 bases, there was a span of 16 bases. Germline-derived CDR1 and CDR2 are MNHNY and SVGAGI (reference sequence). The CDR3 protein is CASSYGVQGPNEQYF. CDR3 coding DNA: TGTGCCAGCAGTTACGGGGTGCAGGGCCCAAACGAGCAGTACTTC.

The genes are TRBV2 and TRBJ1-2, with 10 bases aligning to TRBD1. The CDR3 covers 12 residues. Germline V gene data show CDR1 as SNHLY and CDR2 as FYNNEI. The trim removed 6 bases at V and 8 bases at J, leaving 3 bases unmatched. CDR3 protein: CASRSTGGGYTF. The DNA for the CDR3 is TGTGCCAGCAGATCGACAGGGGGCGGCTACACCTTC.

About this clone itself: This specimen includes other DNA sequences encoding the same CDR3. The chain carries TRBV15 and TRBJ2-7; D not certain. The CDR3 extends over 13 amino acids. The germline V gene encodes CDR1 LNHNV and CDR2 YYDKDF (reference sequence). Trimming shortened V by 3 bases and J by 1 base, and 7 bases separated the two germline ends. The CDR3 region has the DNA TGTGCCACCAGCAGTCGGGTTTCCTACGAGCAGTACTTC. Translating it yields CATSSRVSYEQYF.

The chain uses TRBV28 and TRBJ1-1, with TRBD1 identical over 7 bases. CDR3 length equals 14 residues. Germline assignment: CDR1 MDHEN and CDR2 SYDVKM. J was trimmed by 0 bases and V by 7 bases; bases with no gene match: 5. CDR3 bases: TGTGCCAGCACCCGAACAGGGGTGAACACTGAAGCTTTCTTT. Translated: CASTRTGVNTEAFF. Full variable domain (missing parts from reference TRBV28 and TRBJ1-1): DVKVTQSSRYLVKRTGEKVFLECVQDMDHENMFWYRQDPGLGLRLIYFSYDVKMKEKGDIPEGYSVSREKKERFSLILESASTNQTSMYLCASTRTGVNTEAFFGQGTRLTVV.

The chain employs TRBV4-1 and TRBJ2-7, with D possibly TRBD1 on 6 matching bases. The CDR3 is 15 amino acids. V was shortened by 3 bases and J by 1 base, with 13 bases between the two germline ends. Germline V lookup: CDR1 MGHRA, CDR2 YSYEKL. CDR3 nucleotides: TGCGCCAGCAGCCAGGGTTGGACAGCTTCCTACGAGCAGTACTTC. This translates into CASSQGWTASYEQYF.

The genes are TRBV4-1 and TRBJ1-1, with TRBD1 matching 7 bases. Losses at the gene ends were 0 bases for V and 4 bases for J; bases not matched to a gene: 8. There are 16 residues in the CDR3. CDR1 and CDR2 from the germline V gene are MGHRA and YSYEKL. The CDR3 coding sequence is TGCGCCAGCAGCCAAGAGGTGGGGGACAGACTCACTGAAGCTTTCTTT. Translation gives CASSQEVGDRLTEAFF.

The J gene is TRBJ1-6, the V gene TRBV27, with D perhaps matching TRBD1 (5 bases). The CDR3 is 16 residues long. V lost 2 bases to trimming and J lost 7 bases, with 15 bases between them. Germline V CDR1 and CDR2: MNHEY, SMNVEV (reference sequence). CDR3 nucleotides: TGTGCCAGCAGTTTACCCCCCGGGACTGGGAATTCACCCCTCCACTTT. Its translation: CASSLPPGTGNSPLHF.

V is TRBV5-6 and J is TRBJ1-1, with D maybe TRBD1 (5 bases). The CDR3 totals 16 residues. The germline CDR1 and CDR2 sequences are SGHDT and YYEEEE. Trimming removed 0 bases at V and 4 bases at J, with 16 bases between. The CDR3 DNA reads TGTGCCAGCAGCTTGGATGGGGCGCAGGATGTCACTGAAGCTTTCTTT. This sequence encodes CASSLDGAQDVTEAFF.

The genes are TRBV2 and TRBJ2-7; D assignment may be TRBD1 or TRBD2 (5 bases each). Germline CDR1 SNHLY, CDR2 FYNNEI. V dropped 4 bases and J dropped 5 bases, with 21 bases sitting between them. This CDR3 is built from 16 residues. DNA for the CDR3: TGTGCCAGCAGTGGAGGGTGGGGCCTTCGTGGAGACGAGCAGTACTTC. It codes for CASSGGWGLRGDEQYF.

V usage is TRBV27 and J usage is TRBJ2-5; 9 bases are a match to TRBD2. Germline V gene lookup returns CDR1 MNHEY and CDR2 SMNVEV (reference sequence). CDR3 length: 14 residues. The V segment lost 2 bases and the J segment 4 bases; nucleotides outside the gene matches: 2. The CDR3 sequence: CASSLTRGGETQYF. The CDR3 DNA sequence: TGTGCCAGCAGTTTAACGCGGGGGGGAGAGACCCAGTACTTC.

V usage is TRBV5-4 and J usage is TRBJ2-7; D is unclear. This CDR3 region has 15 residues. The V and J ends lost 3 bases and 3 bases respectively, with 16 bases between them. Per the germline V gene, CDR1 is SGHNT and CDR2 is YYREEE (reference sequence). CDR3 protein: CASSSSRSPYYEQYF. The DNA of the CDR3 is TGTGCCAGCAGCTCAAGTCGATCACCCTACTACGAGCAGTACTTC.

Only a few counts were recorded for this clone. Other DNA sequences in the same sample also yield this CDR3. This chain joins TRBV5-6 and TRBJ1-1; D is undetermined. Trimming left V 2 bases short and J 3 bases short, with 2 bases between. Germline V CDR1 and CDR2: SGHDT, YYEEEE. There are 11 residues in the CDR3. CDR3: CASSLDTEAFF. CDR3 coding DNA: TGTGCCAGCAGCTTAGACACTGAAGCTTTCTTT.

V and J are TRBV6-5 and TRBJ1-2; the D gene is possibly TRBD1 (5 bases). Trimming took 6 bases from V and 7 from J, leaving 12 bases between them. This CDR3 is 12 amino acids long. The germline V gene encodes CDR1 MNHEY and CDR2 SVGAGI. The CDR3 region is CASSYSDSGYTF. CDR3 DNA: TGTGCCAGCAGCTACAGTGACAGTGGCTACACCTTC.

As regards this clone: Within the sample, other DNA sequences also encode this same CDR3. The V and J genes are TRBV28 and TRBJ2-7, with TRBD2 as a possible D gene (6 bases). The V end was cut by 3 bases, the J end by 0 bases, with 9 bases between. The CDR3 runs to 14 residues. CDR1 MDHEN and CDR2 SYDVKM come from the germline V gene. CDR3 protein: CASSFAGSSYEQYF. The CDR3 nucleotides read TGTGCCAGCAGTTTCGCGGGGAGCTCCTACGAGCAGTACTTC.

V gene TRBV5-6 combines with J gene TRBJ2-1, with TRBD2 matching 9 bases. The length of the CDR3 is 15 residues. V lost 2 bases to trimming and J lost 3 bases; unmatched junction nucleotides: 3. Germline V gene data show CDR1 as SGHDT and CDR2 as YYEEEE. The CDR3 DNA is TGTGCCAGCAGCTTTTTGACTAGCGGCTACAATGAGCAGTTCTTC. Encoded protein: CASSFLTSGYNEQFF.

This chain uses TRBV11-3 with TRBJ2-7; no firm D call. V was pared by 5 bases and J by 0 bases, with 8 bases between. CDR3 length: 13 amino acids. Germline V gene sequence: CDR1 SGHNT, CDR2 YENEEA. This CDR3 is CASSDGISYEQYF. The CDR3 DNA sequence: TGTGCCAGCAGCGACGGTATCTCCTACGAGCAGTACTTC.

V and J are TRBV7-3 and TRBJ2-7; no definite D call. V dropped 5 bases and J dropped 3 bases, with 11 bases sitting between them. Germline V gene sequence: CDR1 SGHTA, CDR2 FQGTGA. This CDR3 is 13 amino acids long. The CDR3 sequence is CASSHGPGYEQYF. CDR3 DNA: TGTGCCAGCAGCCACGGACCCGGCTACGAGCAGTACTTC.